Listed below are T cell receptor beta chains from one sample, sequenced in a study of shared clonotypes between healthy human individuals. Using immunoSEQ multiplex PCR, the repertoire was profiled, and TCRdb retains in-frame clones only, with some absent. Seen here are millions of clones, approximately 93% observed once, and the top ten hold about 0.41%. Material for sequencing was naive CD4+ T cells from PBMCs. The receptors stem from a man aged 18 to 30 in good health. Some clones in this sample may be carry-over from other donors' samples. Both conserved end residues are part of each CDR3. A D gene is named only where the DNA matches it firmly. Clone size is shown for a subset of rows, as once, few, many or a class of expanded clone.

size: NA
J: TRBJ1-2
D: NA
V: TRBV6-5
CDR3: CASRPGGIANYGYTF
DNA: TGTGCCAGCCGCCCTGGGGGGATCGCTAACTATGGCTACACCTTC

size: NA
J: TRBJ1-5
D: TRBD1
V: TRBV30
CDR3: CAWRPGQGNQPQHF
DNA: TGTGCCTGGAGGCCAGGACAGGGCAATCAGCCCCAGCATTTT

size: NA
J: TRBJ1-1
D: TRBD1
V: TRBV25-1
CDR3: CASSGTGYEAFF
DNA: TGTGCCAGCAGCGGGACAGGGTATGAAGCTTTCTTT

size: NA
J: TRBJ2-7
D: NA
V: TRBV11-2
CDR3: CASSLGRDREQYF
DNA: TGTGCCAGCAGCTTAGGGCGCGATCGGGAGCAGTACTTC

size: NA
J: TRBJ2-1
D: TRBD2
V: TRBV6-4
CDR3: CASSDSMGGSSYNEQFF
DNA: TGTGCCAGCAGTGACTCGATGGGGGGGAGCTCCTACAATGAGCAGTTCTTC

size: NA
J: TRBJ1-2
D: NA
V: TRBV28
CDR3: CASSLFGQSMDGGGYTF
DNA: TGTGCCAGCAGTTTATTCGGGCAGTCTATGGACGGAGGTGGCTACACCTTC

size: NA
J: TRBJ1-5
D: NA
V: TRBV2
CDR3: CASSVDINQPQHF
DNA: TGTGCCAGCAGTGTAGATATCAATCAGCCCCAGCATTTT

size: NA
J: TRBJ2-7
D: NA
V: TRBV30
CDR3: CAWSGQAPPDEQYF
DNA: TGTGCCTGGAGTGGACAGGCCCCCCCCGACGAGCAGTACTTC

size: NA
J: TRBJ2-7
D: NA
V: TRBV7-5
CDR3: CARSFRQLGYEQYF
DNA: TGTGCCAGAAGCTTCAGACAGTTGGGCTACGAGCAGTACTTC

size: NA
J: TRBJ2-3
D: TRBD2
V: TRBV7-3
CDR3: CASSLGLAGGADTQYF
DNA: TGTGCCAGCAGCTTAGGCCTAGCGGGAGGGGCAGATACGCAGTATTTT

size: NA
J: TRBJ2-1
D: NA
V: TRBV5-1
CDR3: CASSQTWGNEQFF
DNA: TGCGCCAGCAGCCAAACGTGGGGCAATGAGCAGTTCTTC

size: NA
J: TRBJ1-2
D: NA
V: TRBV28
CDR3: CASRLGGGDGYTF
DNA: TGTGCCAGCAGACTCGGGGGCGGTGATGGCTACACCTTC

size: once
J: TRBJ2-6
D: NA
V: TRBV6-4
CDR3: CASSDSRQPRGANVLTF
DNA: TGTGCCAGCAGTGACTCGAGACAGCCTCGGGGGGCCAACGTCCTGACTTTC

size: NA
J: TRBJ2-1
D: TRBD2
V: TRBV19
CDR3: CASSPGRERRGQFF
DNA: TGTGCCAGTAGCCCCGGGCGGGAGAGGCGGGGGCAGTTCTTC

size: NA
J: TRBJ1-4
D: NA
V: TRBV5-5
CDR3: CASSGKAPTTTANEKLFF
DNA: TGTGCCAGCAGCGGGAAGGCCCCTACCACTACCGCTAATGAAAAACTGTTTTTT

size: NA
J: TRBJ2-3
D: TRBD1
V: TRBV25-1
CDR3: CASTRDAGGTDTQYF
DNA: TGTGCCAGCACCCGGGACGCAGGGGGAACAGATACGCAGTATTTT

size: NA
J: TRBJ1-2
D: NA
V: TRBV7-6
CDR3: CASSLDGGAQGGYTF
DNA: TGTGCCAGCAGCTTAGATGGGGGGGCTCAAGGTGGCTACACCTTC

size: NA
J: TRBJ1-2
D: NA
V: TRBV13
CDR3: CASSIRGVRYGHGYTF
DNA: TGTGCCAGCAGCATTCGGGGAGTCAGGTACGGGCATGGCTACACCTTC

size: NA
J: TRBJ1-3
D: TRBD1
V: TRBV28
CDR3: CASTTPGQGPGNTIYF
DNA: TGTGCCAGCACCACTCCGGGACAGGGGCCTGGAAACACCATATATTTT

size: once
J: TRBJ1-1
D: TRBD1
V: TRBV27
CDR3: CASSLSRGRPNTEAFF
DNA: TGTGCCAGCAGTTTATCGAGGGGGCGTCCCAACACTGAAGCTTTCTTT

size: NA
J: TRBJ1-2
D: NA
V: TRBV11-1
CDR3: CASSGQNYGYTF
DNA: TGTGCCAGCAGTGGACAGAATTATGGCTACACCTTC

size: NA
J: TRBJ2-1
D: TRBD2
V: TRBV4-1
CDR3: CASSPPGGSYNEQFF
DNA: TGCGCCAGCAGCCCACCGGGCGGGAGCTACAATGAGCAGTTCTTC

size: NA
J: TRBJ2-1
D: NA
V: TRBV5-1
CDR3: CASSFNPTSYNEQFF
DNA: TGCGCCAGCAGCTTCAACCCAACCTCCTACAATGAGCAGTTCTTC

size: NA
J: TRBJ2-1
D: TRBD2
V: TRBV10-3
CDR3: CAISGPPGLAGRFSYNEQFF
DNA: TGTGCCATCAGTGGCCCGCCGGGACTAGCGGGACGCTTCTCCTACAATGAGCAGTTCTTC

size: NA
J: TRBJ1-1
D: NA
V: TRBV7-2
CDR3: CASSSVGGDTEAFF
DNA: TGTGCCAGCAGCAGCGTGGGGGGTGACACTGAAGCTTTCTTT

size: NA
J: TRBJ2-3
D: NA
V: TRBV9
CDR3: CASSGQGGLADTQYF
DNA: TGTGCCAGCAGCGGCCAGGGGGGGTTGGCAGATACGCAGTATTTT

size: NA
J: TRBJ2-3
D: TRBD1
V: TRBV7-3
CDR3: CASSRQGSDTQYF
DNA: TGTGCCAGCAGCCGACAGGGGTCCGATACGCAGTATTTT

size: NA
J: TRBJ1-5
D: NA
V: TRBV30
CDR3: CAWSVRGQPQHF
DNA: TGTGCCTGGAGTGTCCGTGGGCAGCCCCAGCATTTT

size: NA
J: TRBJ1-5
D: NA
V: TRBV27
CDR3: CASSLSLREKAENQPQHF
DNA: TGTGCCAGCAGTTTATCCCTCAGAGAGAAGGCCGAGAATCAGCCCCAGCATTTT

size: NA
J: TRBJ1-5
D: TRBD1
V: TRBV28
CDR3: CASSSQGARNQPQHF
DNA: TGTGCCAGCAGCTCACAGGGGGCGCGGAATCAGCCCCAGCATTTT

size: NA
J: TRBJ2-1
D: NA
V: TRBV28
CDR3: CASSLGQPAPVAFF
DNA: TGTGCCAGCAGTTTAGGGCAGCCCGCCCCCGTCGCGTTCTTC

size: NA
J: TRBJ1-5
D: TRBD1
V: TRBV29-1
CDR3: CSVGQGITQPQHF
DNA: TGCAGCGTTGGACAGGGTATAACTCAGCCCCAGCATTTT

size: NA
J: TRBJ2-7
D: NA
V: TRBV28
CDR3: CASTASGSPYEQYF
DNA: TGTGCCAGCACGGCCTCAGGGAGCCCCTACGAGCAGTACTTC

size: NA
J: TRBJ2-3
D: TRBD1
V: TRBV7-3
CDR3: CASSSGTGVTNTQYF
DNA: TGTGCCAGCAGCTCCGGGACAGGGGTCACTAATACGCAGTATTTT

size: NA
J: TRBJ1-5
D: NA
V: TRBV19
CDR3: CASSARGGDQPQHF
DNA: TGTGCCAGTAGTGCCCGGGGGGGCGATCAGCCCCAGCATTTT

size: NA
J: TRBJ2-7
D: NA
V: TRBV7-9
CDR3: CASSLGGGQLTYEQYF
DNA: TGTGCCAGCAGCTTGGGAGGGGGACAGCTAACCTACGAGCAGTACTTC

size: NA
J: TRBJ2-7
D: TRBD2
V: TRBV4-1
CDR3: CASSQDDASGTFYEQYF
DNA: TGCGCCAGCAGCCAAGATGATGCTAGCGGAACATTCTACGAGCAGTACTTC

size: NA
J: TRBJ1-5
D: NA
V: TRBV6-4
CDR3: CASSAQMDQPQHF
DNA: TGTGCCAGCAGTGCCCAAATGGATCAGCCCCAGCATTTT

size: once
J: TRBJ2-7
D: NA
V: TRBV6-6
CDR3: CASSYPDSLDEQYF
DNA: TGTGCCAGCAGTTACCCGGACAGTCTGGACGAGCAGTACTTC

size: NA
J: TRBJ2-6
D: NA
V: TRBV7-8
CDR3: CASAGSGANVLTF
DNA: TGTGCCAGCGCGGGCTCTGGGGCCAACGTCCTGACTTTC

size: NA
J: TRBJ2-3
D: TRBD2
V: TRBV6-6
CDR3: CASGGGSTDTQYF
DNA: TGTGCCAGCGGGGGGGGGAGCACAGATACGCAGTATTTT

size: NA
J: TRBJ2-7
D: NA
V: TRBV6-1
CDR3: CASSPPGYEQYF
DNA: TGTGCCAGCAGTCCTCCAGGATACGAGCAGTACTTC

size: NA
J: TRBJ1-2
D: NA
V: TRBV5-6
CDR3: CASSEGQRNGYTF
DNA: TGTGCCAGCAGCGAGGGACAACGAAATGGCTACACCTTC

size: NA
J: TRBJ1-4
D: NA
V: TRBV7-9
CDR3: CASSLSGAENEKLFF
DNA: TGTGCCAGCAGCCTGAGCGGAGCCGAGAATGAAAAACTGTTTTTT

size: once
J: TRBJ2-7
D: NA
V: TRBV7-2
CDR3: CASSYGGTTSYEQYF
DNA: TGTGCCAGCAGCTACGGGGGGACAACCTCCTACGAGCAGTACTTC

size: NA
J: TRBJ2-7
D: NA
V: TRBV28
CDR3: CASSLTFPTYEQYF
DNA: TGTGCCAGCAGTTTAACATTTCCTACCTACGAGCAGTACTTC

size: few
J: TRBJ1-2
D: NA
V: TRBV4-1
CDR3: CASSQAGNYGYTF
DNA: TGCGCCAGCAGCCAAGCAGGGAACTATGGCTACACCTTC